This T cell receptor (beta chain) is from a study of CD8+CD57+ T cells in acquired aplastic anemia. The patients chosen for sequencing had shown expansion of CD8+CD57+ cells (detected by flow cytometry). Among the patients, all had severe acquired aplastic anemia. Comment on this clonotype: As yet, its antigen is unknown.

CDR3 size: 13 residues. The germline gives CDR1 KGHDR, CDR2 SFDVKD. The V gene lost 3 bases and the J gene lost 8 bases, with 12 bases spanning the gap. CDR3 and TCR beta VDJ profiling relied on genomic DNA as the template. One entry per CDR3 protein results from TCRdb running MiXCR on the reads. Of more than 150,000 distinct CDR3 sequences detected, approximately 52% appear once; the ten largest clones hold more than 1.5%. Overall study results and limits: The study identified twenty-nine CD8+ CDR3 sequences shared by patients and controls.

The clonotype was recovered from a human donor with aplastic anemia. V gene TRBV24-1 combines with J gene TRBJ2-5; D is unresolved. The specimen was sorted CD4+, CD8+, or CD8+CD57+ T cells (not recorded which) from PBMCs. The CDR3 coding sequence is TGTGCCACCAGTGATCCAAGCGAGTTAACCCAGTACTTC. Its translation: CATSDPSELTQYF.